The clone carrying this T cell receptor (beta chain) was seen at least ten times. Its antigen is not known. The study reverse transcribed the entire isolated RNA, so it sequenced expressed TCRB transcripts. Sequencing used immunoSEQ multiplex PCR; TCRdb keeps in-frame clones, though not all of them. The data hold 110,000 to 150,000 clones, with about 9.2% observed a single time. This specimen belongs to a study of beta chain features in type 1 diabetes. Whole-study context: Over all samples combined, fewer than 130,000,000 sorted cells were examined. Study-level findings and limits: Resolution of whether HLA type affects TCRB rearrangement was not achieved here.

Sorted CD4+ subsets: naive, central memory, regulatory, stem cell-like memory (CD45RO/CCR7/CD25/CD127/CD95/CD27 panel). Purities over 98% were achieved in all sorted populations. The CDR3 covers 14 residues. Trimming pared 0 bases from V and 0 bases from J, leaving 5 bases between. From germline, CDR1 is KGHSH and CDR2 LQKENI. Material for sequencing was central memory CD4+ T cells from blood. This sequence originates from a man between 18 and 29 years old in good health. The chain uses TRBV18 and TRBJ1-1; D remains ambiguous. The DNA of the CDR3 is TGTGCCAGCTCACCACCCGGGGTGAACACTGAAGCTTTCTTT. Amino acids: CASSPPGVNTEAFF.